This T cell receptor beta chain was sequenced during a study of cytomegalovirus exposure and HLA in healthy donors. Study-wide findings and caveats: The authors assumed roughly uniform sequencing depth across donors for presence/absence analyses. Later, an analysis showed that TCR beta chains associated with HLA were more clonally expanded than others that were equally common. There was a cluster of highly shared sequence variants that was likely a sequencing artifact. In a later analysis, donors in an Asian-associated ancestry cluster reportedly had fewer N-insertions in productive TCRs than the cohort mean.

As for this clone: As yet, its antigen is unknown.

Primers for the PCR totalled 60 Vbeta and 13 Jbeta. Assay: immunoSEQ multiplex PCR; the TCRdb copy retains only in-frame clones and omits some. Of around 130,000 clones listed, approximately 85% were seen once; the top ten hold under 8.5%. Germline values: CDR1 LNHNV, CDR2 YYDKDF (reference sequence). CDR3 length equals 14 residues. Losses at the gene ends were 0 bases for V and 8 bases for J; bases not matched to a gene: 6. The sample comprised PBMCs. The TCR originated in a woman aged 30 to 39 in good health and CMV-seropositive. The chain uses TRBV15 and TRBJ1-2, with 7 bases fitting TRBD1. CDR3 sequence (DNA): TGTGCCACCAGCAGAGATCTCACAGGGGAAGGCTACACCTTC. This codes for CATSRDLTGEGYTF.